The 5 T cell receptor beta chains below were found in one sample sequenced in a study of blood T cell repertoires in COVID-19. TCRdb's table, derived via immunoSEQ multiplex PCR, lists solely in-frame clones and lacks some. The sample includes around 250,000 clones, over 80% of them seen just once. The sample was PBMCs or T cells enriched from blood (not recorded which). The receptors come from a woman aged 40 to 55 who had been exposed to COVID-19.

This chain links TRBV24-1 with TRBJ2-3, with 10 bases matching TRBD1. This CDR3 is 14 amino acids long. J gave up 4 bases and V 7 bases, and 4 bases lay outside the gene matches. The germline gives CDR1 KGHDR, CDR2 SFDVKD. CDR3 in amino acids: CATSVTGGADTQYF. The CDR3, as DNA: TGTGCCACCAGCGTGACAGGGGGCGCAGATACGCAGTATTTT.

The V call is TRBV28, the J call TRBJ1-1; weak D call: TRBD1 (6 bases). Trimming took 5 bases from V and 1 from J, leaving 26 bases between them. CDR1 MDHEN and CDR2 SYDVKM come from the germline V gene. This CDR3 contains 19 residues. The CDR3 spells CASSPRRWGGGTRNTEAFF. In nucleotides, the CDR3 is TGTGCCAGCAGTCCCAGAAGATGGGGAGGGGGGACTCGGAACACTGAAGCTTTCTTT.

The CDR3 DNA reads as TGTGCCAGTAGTATATGGTCTGGGACAGACGACACTGAAGCTTTCTTT. This encodes CASSIWSGTDDTEAFF. The J gene is TRBJ1-1, the V gene TRBV19; 7 nucleotides align to TRBD1. Per germline, CDR1 LNHDA and CDR2 SQIVND (reference sequence). This CDR3 comprises 16 residues. V lost 2 bases to trimming and J lost 3 bases; unmatched junction nucleotides: 9.

The chain is built from TRBV7-2 and TRBJ1-1, with D hard to call. Trimming pared 7 bases from V and 1 base from J, leaving 16 bases between. Germline V gene lookup returns CDR1 SGHTA and CDR2 FQGNSA. The CDR3 totals 15 residues. The CDR3 DNA is TGTGCCAGCACCATCCCAAGAGCGGCGAACACTGAAGCTTTCTTT. Protein product: CASTIPRAANTEAFF.

The chain has TRBV12-3 or TRBV12-4 and TRBJ1-2; D is uncertain. V was clipped by 0 bases and J by 8 bases, with 10 bases between them. The CDR3 runs to 13 residues. Here the CDR3 DNA reads TGTGCCAGCAGTTTAGCCGGCAGGTCGGGCTACACCTTC. Translated: CASSLAGRSGYTF.